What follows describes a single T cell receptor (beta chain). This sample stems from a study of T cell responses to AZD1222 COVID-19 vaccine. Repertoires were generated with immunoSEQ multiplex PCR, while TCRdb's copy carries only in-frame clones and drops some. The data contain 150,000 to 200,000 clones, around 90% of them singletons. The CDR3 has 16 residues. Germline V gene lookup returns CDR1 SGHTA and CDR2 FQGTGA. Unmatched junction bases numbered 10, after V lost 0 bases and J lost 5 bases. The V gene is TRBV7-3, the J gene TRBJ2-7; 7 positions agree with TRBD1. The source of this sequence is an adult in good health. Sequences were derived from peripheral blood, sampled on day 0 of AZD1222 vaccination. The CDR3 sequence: CASSLTPLQGRDEQYF. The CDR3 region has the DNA TGTGCCAGCAGCTTAACTCCCCTACAGGGGCGGGACGAGCAGTACTTC.